The clone carrying this T cell receptor beta chain has more than one count but fewer than ten. Its matching antigen is unknown. The treatment: randomized to nivolumab then ipilimumab (arm A) or the reverse (arm B). DNA-damaging chemotherapy had not been given to any patient beforehand. The data were obtained in a study of sequential checkpoint blockade in melanoma. Study as a whole: TCRβ was sequenced from DNA of about 96 pretreatment tumors. Matched biopsies came pretreatment and at week 13 for 20 to 25 patients. Study-level results: For nivolumab-first patients, baseline tumor clonality was associated with response.

CDR1 is GTSNPN and CDR2 is SVGIG in the germline V gene (reference sequence). With 3 bases clipped from V and 6 bases from J, the junction kept 9 bases outside the gene matches. There are 16 residues in the CDR3. The data were produced by immunoSEQ multiplex PCR, yet TCRdb's version contains in-frame clones alone and is incomplete. The sample includes under 2,500 clones, 12% to 15% of them seen just once. The genes are TRBV30 and TRBJ2-1; 12 bases line up with TRBD2. Material: tumor tissue (inferred from file names), obtained from a patient given nivolumab and ipilimumab in sequence. This sequence was found in a human donor with melanoma. CDR3: CAWRIGTSGRLNEQFF. CDR3 nucleotides: TGTGCCTGGAGGATCGGGACTAGCGGGCGACTCAATGAGCAGTTCTTC.